This T cell receptor (beta chain) originates from a study of blood T cell repertoires in COVID-19. Study background: COVID-19 samples collected from the United States, Italy and Spain covered acute and convalescent phases.

Per the study methods: Scientists estimated how many nucleated cells there were by amplifying reference gene primers. Sequenced by immunoSEQ multiplex PCR; TCRdb stores in-frame clones only, minus some. V, J and clone size reflect that table, while D and trimming were determined from the DNA. The repertoire holds about 170,000 clones, with around 85% as singletons. During active infection, Seattle patients enrolled and were then monitored through disease. This CDR3 spans 14 amino acids. Trimming cost V 3 bases and J 7 bases, with 15 bases left between them. Germline V lookup: CDR1 LGHDT, CDR2 YNNKEL (reference sequence).

The chain has TRBV3-1 (or the pseudogene TRBV3-2) and TRBJ1-2, with D possibly TRBD1 on 5 matching bases. The sequenced sample was peripheral blood. The receptor was isolated from a woman older than 75 with COVID-19, enrolled during active disease. For the CDR3, the DNA is TGTGCCAGCAGCCAGCTTTCGGACACGAGTGGCTACACCTTC. It encodes CASSQLSDTSGYTF.